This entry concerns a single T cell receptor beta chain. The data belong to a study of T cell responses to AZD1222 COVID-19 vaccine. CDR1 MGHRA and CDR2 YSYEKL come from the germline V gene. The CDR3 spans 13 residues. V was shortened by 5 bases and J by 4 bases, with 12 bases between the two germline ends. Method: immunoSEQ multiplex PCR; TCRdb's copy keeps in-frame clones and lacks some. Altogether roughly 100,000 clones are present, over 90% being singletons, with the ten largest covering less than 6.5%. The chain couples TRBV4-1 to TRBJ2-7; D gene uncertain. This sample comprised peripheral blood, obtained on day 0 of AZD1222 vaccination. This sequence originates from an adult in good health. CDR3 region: CASSAVPLYEQYF. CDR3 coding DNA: TGCGCCAGCAGCGCCGTTCCCCTTTACGAGCAGTACTTC.